This T cell receptor (beta chain) was identified during a study of CD8 T cells in Susac syndrome. CDR3 size: 17 residues. The V end was cut by 0 bases, the J end by 2 bases, with 18 bases between. From germline, CDR1 is DFQATT and CDR2 SNEGSKA (reference sequence). Controls matched for age and sex were healthy donors. Purification of the CD8+ and CD4+ T cells relied on negative isolation, and TEMRA cells underwent FACS enrichment. The RNA, 0.5 to 1 ug, was put through reverse transcription using random hexamers. Amplification of TCR beta CDR3 used immunoSEQ multiplex PCR across 54 Vbeta and 13 Jbeta. TCRdb ran MiXCR on the immunoSEQ multiplex PCR reads and lists one entry per CDR3 protein. Of approximately 26,000 distinct CDR3 sequences detected, around 95% appear once; the ten largest clones hold 0.25% to 0.3%.

Sequenced input: CD8+ T cells from PBMCs. V usage is TRBV20-1 and J usage is TRBJ2-3; D unclear. This clonotype was obtained from a human donor in good health. Written as DNA, the CDR3 is TGCAGTGCTAGAGAAAACCCACGGACGTTTTACACAGATACGCAGTATTTT. It is translated as CSARENPRTFYTDTQYF.